Reported below is one T cell receptor (beta chain). Original processing methods: Using reference gene primer amplification, nucleated cell counts were estimated. Produced via immunoSEQ multiplex PCR; TCRdb's table is partial and in-frame only. V, J and clone size are taken as reported in that table, and D and trimming were inferred from the DNA itself. The sample carries roughly 88,000 clones, about nine tenths recorded once. The sample is drawn from a study of blood T cell repertoires in COVID-19. Study background: The origin of the acute and convalescent COVID-19 samples was the United States, Italy and Spain. PBMCs, B-cell-depleted T cells, or T cells were the source of the cDNA or gDNA that made up the material.

V was shortened by 7 bases and J by 3 bases, with 15 bases between the two germline ends. The CDR3 has 14 amino acids. CDR1 and CDR2 (germline): LNHDA, SQIVND (reference sequence). The chain links TRBV19 to TRBJ1-1; D ambiguous. The sequencing sample was made of peripheral blood. The sequence was obtained from a woman in her fifties or sixties in a cohort sampled during active COVID-19. The CDR3 here is CASIRRGYDTEAFF. CDR3 coding DNA: TGTGCCAGTATTAGACGCGGGTATGACACTGAAGCTTTCTTT.